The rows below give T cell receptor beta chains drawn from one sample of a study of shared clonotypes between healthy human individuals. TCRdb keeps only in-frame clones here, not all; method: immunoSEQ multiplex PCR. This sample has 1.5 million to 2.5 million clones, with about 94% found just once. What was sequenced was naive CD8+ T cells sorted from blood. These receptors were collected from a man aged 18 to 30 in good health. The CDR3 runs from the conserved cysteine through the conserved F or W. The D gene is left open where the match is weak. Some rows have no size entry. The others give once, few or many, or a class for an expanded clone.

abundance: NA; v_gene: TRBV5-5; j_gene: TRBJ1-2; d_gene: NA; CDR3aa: CASSLGVNYGYTF; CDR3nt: TGTGCCAGCAGCTTGGGGGTTAACTATGGCTACACCTTC
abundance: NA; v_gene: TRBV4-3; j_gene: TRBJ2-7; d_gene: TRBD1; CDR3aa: CASSQGQGLEQYF; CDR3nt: TGCGCCAGCAGCCAGGGACAGGGGCTCGAGCAGTACTTC
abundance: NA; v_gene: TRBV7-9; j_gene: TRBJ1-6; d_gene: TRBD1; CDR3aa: CASSQTGANSPLHF; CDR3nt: TGTGCCAGCAGCCAGACAGGGGCTAATTCACCCCTCCACTTT
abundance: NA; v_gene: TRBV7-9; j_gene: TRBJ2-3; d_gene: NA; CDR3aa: CASSSGLSTDTQYF; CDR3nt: TGTGCCAGCAGCAGCGGTTTAAGCACAGATACGCAGTATTTT
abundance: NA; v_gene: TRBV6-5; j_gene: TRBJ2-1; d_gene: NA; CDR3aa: CASSPGGLSYNEQFF; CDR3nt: TGTGCCAGCAGTCCCGGGGGGCTGAGTTACAATGAGCAGTTCTTC
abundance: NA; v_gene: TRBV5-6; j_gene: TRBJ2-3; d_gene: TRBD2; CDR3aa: CASSPTSGGWDTQYF; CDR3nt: TGTGCCAGCAGCCCGACTAGCGGGGGGTGGGATACGCAGTATTTT
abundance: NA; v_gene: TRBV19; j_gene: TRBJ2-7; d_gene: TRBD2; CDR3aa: CATQPSGSYEQYF; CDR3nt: TGTGCCACCCAGCCTAGCGGGAGCTACGAGCAGTACTTC
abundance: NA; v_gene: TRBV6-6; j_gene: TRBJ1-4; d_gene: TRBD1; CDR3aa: CASSYLGQGNEKLFF; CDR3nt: TGTGCCAGCAGTTACCTGGGACAGGGGAACGAAAAACTGTTTTTT
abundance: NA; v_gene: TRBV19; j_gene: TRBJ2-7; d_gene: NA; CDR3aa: CASQTVGNEQYF; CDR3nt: TGTGCCAGTCAGACAGTTGGAAACGAGCAGTACTTC
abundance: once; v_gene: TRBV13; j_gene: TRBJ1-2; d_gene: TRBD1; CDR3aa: CASSPYLDRGANYGYTF; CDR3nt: TGTGCCAGCAGCCCCTACCTGGACAGGGGGGCTAACTATGGCTACACCTTC
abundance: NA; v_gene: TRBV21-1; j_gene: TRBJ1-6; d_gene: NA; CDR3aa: CASSKCPGTGTDNSPLHF; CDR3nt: TGTGCCAGCAGCAAATGTCCCGGGACAGGGACCGATAATTCACCCCTCCACTTT
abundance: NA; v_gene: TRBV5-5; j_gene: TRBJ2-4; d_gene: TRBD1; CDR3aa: CASSPGQGQYF; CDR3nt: TGTGCCAGCAGCCCGGGACAGGGTCAGTACTTC
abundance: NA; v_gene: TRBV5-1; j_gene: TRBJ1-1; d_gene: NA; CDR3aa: CASSITQGLNTEAFF; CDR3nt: TGCGCCAGCAGCATCACACAGGGACTGAACACTGAAGCTTTCTTT
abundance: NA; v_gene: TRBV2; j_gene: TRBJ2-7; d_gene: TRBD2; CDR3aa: CASSGGGRAHEQYF; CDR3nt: TGTGCCAGCAGTGGGGGCGGGAGGGCCCACGAGCAGTACTTC
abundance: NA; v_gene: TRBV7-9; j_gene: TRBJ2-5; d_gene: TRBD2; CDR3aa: CASSLFLAGGPRETQYF; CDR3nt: TGTGCCAGCAGCTTATTCTTAGCGGGGGGGCCCCGGGAGACCCAGTACTTC
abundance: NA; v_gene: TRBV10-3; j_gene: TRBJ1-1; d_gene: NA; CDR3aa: CAISGEGSTEAFF; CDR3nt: TGTGCCATCAGTGGTGAAGGGAGCACTGAAGCTTTCTTT
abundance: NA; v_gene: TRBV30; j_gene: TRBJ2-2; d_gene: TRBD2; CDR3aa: CAWRQRETTGELFF; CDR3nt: TGTGCCTGGAGGCAGCGGGAGACCACCGGGGAGCTGTTTTTT
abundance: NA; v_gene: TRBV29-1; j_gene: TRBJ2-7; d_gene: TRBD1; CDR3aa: CSVYGTETYEQYF; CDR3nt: TGCAGCGTCTACGGGACAGAAACCTACGAGCAGTACTTC
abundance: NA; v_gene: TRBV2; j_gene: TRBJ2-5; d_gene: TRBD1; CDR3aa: CASSGRTGKEETQYF; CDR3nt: TGTGCCAGCAGTGGCCGGACAGGGAAGGAAGAGACCCAGTACTTC
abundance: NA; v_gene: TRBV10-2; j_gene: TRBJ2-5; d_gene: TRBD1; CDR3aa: CASSEPRDRELYQETQYF; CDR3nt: TGCGCCAGCAGTGAGCCCCGGGACAGAGAATTGTACCAAGAGACCCAGTACTTC
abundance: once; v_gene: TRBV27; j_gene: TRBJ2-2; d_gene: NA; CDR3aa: CASRIPNTGELFF; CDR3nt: TGTGCCAGCAGGATCCCAAACACCGGGGAGCTGTTTTTT
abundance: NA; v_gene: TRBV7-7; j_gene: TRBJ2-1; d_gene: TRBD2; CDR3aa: CASSLDLAGYNEQFF; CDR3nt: TGTGCTAGCAGCTTAGACCTAGCGGGGTACAATGAGCAGTTCTTC
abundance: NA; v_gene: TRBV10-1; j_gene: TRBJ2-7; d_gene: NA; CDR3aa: CASSAFLADEQYF; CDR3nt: TGCGCCAGCAGTGCCTTCCTTGCAGACGAGCAGTACTTC
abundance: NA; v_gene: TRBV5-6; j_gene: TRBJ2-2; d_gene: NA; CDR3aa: CASSPSVGGELFF; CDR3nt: TGTGCCAGCAGCCCTAGTGTCGGCGGGGAGCTGTTTTTT
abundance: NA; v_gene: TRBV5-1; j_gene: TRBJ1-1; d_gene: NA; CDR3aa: CASSLMSGTEAFF; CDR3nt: TGCGCCAGCAGCTTGATGTCGGGCACTGAAGCTTTCTTT
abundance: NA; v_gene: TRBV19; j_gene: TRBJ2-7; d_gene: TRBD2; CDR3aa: CASSIGGLVVYEQYF; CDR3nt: TGTGCCAGTAGTATAGGCGGACTAGTTGTCTACGAGCAGTACTTC
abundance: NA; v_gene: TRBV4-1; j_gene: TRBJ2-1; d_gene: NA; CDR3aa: CASSQDSRLEQFF; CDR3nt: TGCGCCAGCAGCCAAGATTCGCGACTAGAGCAGTTCTTC
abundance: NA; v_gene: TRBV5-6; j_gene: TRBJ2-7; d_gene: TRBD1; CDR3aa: CASSGSGTGVPYEQYF; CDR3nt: TGTGCCAGCAGCGGATCCGGGACAGGGGTGCCCTACGAGCAGTACTTC
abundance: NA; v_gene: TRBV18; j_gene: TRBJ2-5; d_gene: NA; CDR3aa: CASSPGTSQETQYF; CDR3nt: TGTGCCAGCTCACCGGGGACATCCCAAGAGACCCAGTACTTC
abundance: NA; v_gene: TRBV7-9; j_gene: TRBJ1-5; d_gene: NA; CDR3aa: CASSGGMDQPQHF; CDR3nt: TGTGCCAGCAGCGGGGGAATGGATCAGCCCCAGCATTTT
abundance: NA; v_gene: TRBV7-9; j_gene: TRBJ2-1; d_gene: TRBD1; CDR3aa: CASSHRGSYNEQFF; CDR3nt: TGTGCCAGCAGCCACAGGGGATCCTACAATGAGCAGTTCTTC
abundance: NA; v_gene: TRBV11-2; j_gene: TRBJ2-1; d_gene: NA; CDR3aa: CASSLEWSSYNEQFF; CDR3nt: TGTGCCAGCAGCTTAGAATGGAGTTCCTACAATGAGCAGTTCTTC
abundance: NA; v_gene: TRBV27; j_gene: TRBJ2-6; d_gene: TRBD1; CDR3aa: CASSLSGGSGANVLTF; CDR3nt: TGTGCCAGCAGTTTATCAGGGGGCAGTGGGGCCAACGTCCTGACTTTC
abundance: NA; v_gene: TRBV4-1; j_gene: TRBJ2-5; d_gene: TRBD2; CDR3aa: CASSQDGTTEETQYF; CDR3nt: TGCGCCAGCAGCCAAGACGGGACTACCGAAGAGACCCAGTACTTC
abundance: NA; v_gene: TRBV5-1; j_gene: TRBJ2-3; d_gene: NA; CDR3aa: CASSLLTGADTQYF; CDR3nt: TGCGCCAGCAGCTTGTTGACGGGGGCAGATACGCAGTATTTT
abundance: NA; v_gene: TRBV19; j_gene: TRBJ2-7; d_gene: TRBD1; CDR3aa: CASSVDRGHEQYF; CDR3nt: TGTGCCAGTAGTGTGGACAGGGGCCACGAGCAGTACTTC
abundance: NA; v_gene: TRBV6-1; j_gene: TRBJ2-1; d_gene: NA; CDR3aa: CASSELDPYNEQFF; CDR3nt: TGTGCCAGCAGTGAATTGGACCCTTACAATGAGCAGTTCTTC
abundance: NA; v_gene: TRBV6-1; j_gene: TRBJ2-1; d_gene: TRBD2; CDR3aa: CASSEAGGHFDEQFF; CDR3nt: TGTGCCAGCAGTGAAGCGGGAGGGCATTTCGATGAGCAGTTCTTC
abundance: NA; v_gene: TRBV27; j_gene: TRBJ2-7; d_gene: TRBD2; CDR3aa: CASSHRLAGDYEQYF; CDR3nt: TGTGCCAGCAGTCACAGACTAGCGGGAGATTACGAGCAGTACTTC
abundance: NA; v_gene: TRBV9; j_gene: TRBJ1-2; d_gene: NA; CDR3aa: CASALLGKDGYTF; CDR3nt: TGTGCCAGTGCCCTTCTGGGTAAGGATGGCTACACCTTC
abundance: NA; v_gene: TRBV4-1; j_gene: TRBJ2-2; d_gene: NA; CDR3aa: CASSLGSNTGELFF; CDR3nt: TGCGCCAGCAGCCTCGGGTCGAACACCGGGGAGCTGTTTTTT
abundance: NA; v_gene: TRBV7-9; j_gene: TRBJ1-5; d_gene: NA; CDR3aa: CASSFVDTYSNQPQHF; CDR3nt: TGTGCCAGCAGCTTCGTGGACACTTATAGCAATCAGCCCCAGCATTTT
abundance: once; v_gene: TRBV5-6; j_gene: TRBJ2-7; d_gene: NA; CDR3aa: CASSLGYHREVYEQYF; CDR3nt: TGTGCCAGCAGCTTGGGGTATCACAGGGAGGTATACGAGCAGTACTTC
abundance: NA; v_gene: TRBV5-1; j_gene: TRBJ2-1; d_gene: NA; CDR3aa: CASSLVDEQFF; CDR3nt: TGCGCCAGCAGCTTGGTGGATGAGCAGTTCTTC
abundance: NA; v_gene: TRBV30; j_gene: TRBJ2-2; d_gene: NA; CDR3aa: CAWTSLNTGELFF; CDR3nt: TGTGCCTGGACTAGTCTGAACACCGGGGAGCTGTTTTTT
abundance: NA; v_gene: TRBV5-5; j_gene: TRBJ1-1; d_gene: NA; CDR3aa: CASSFGRNTEAFF; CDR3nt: TGTGCCAGCAGCTTTGGACGGAACACTGAAGCTTTCTTT
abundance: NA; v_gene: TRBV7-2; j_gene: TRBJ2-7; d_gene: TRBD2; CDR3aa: CASSLVEAGGQYEQYF; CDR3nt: TGTGCCAGCAGCTTAGTAGAAGCGGGAGGGCAATACGAGCAGTACTTC
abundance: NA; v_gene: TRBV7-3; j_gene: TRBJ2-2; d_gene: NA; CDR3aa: CASSFKQGPYTGELFF; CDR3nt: TGTGCCAGCAGCTTCAAACAGGGTCCCTACACCGGGGAGCTGTTTTTT
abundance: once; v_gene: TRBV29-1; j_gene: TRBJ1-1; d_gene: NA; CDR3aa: CSVESAGVGQAGAFF; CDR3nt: TGCAGCGTTGAATCTGCGGGGGTAGGTCAGGCTGGAGCTTTCTTT
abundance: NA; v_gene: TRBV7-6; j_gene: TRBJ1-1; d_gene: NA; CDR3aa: CASSLVVGGTNTEAFF; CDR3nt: TGTGCCAGCAGCTTAGTGGTTGGCGGCACGAACACTGAAGCTTTCTTT
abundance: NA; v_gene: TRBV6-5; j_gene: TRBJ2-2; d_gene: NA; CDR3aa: CASSYGGPPTGELFF; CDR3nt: TGTGCCAGCAGTTACGGGGGACCCCCAACCGGGGAGCTGTTTTTT
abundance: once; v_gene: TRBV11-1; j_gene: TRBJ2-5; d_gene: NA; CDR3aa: CASSDGAGRGETQYF; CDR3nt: TGTGCCAGCAGCGACGGGGCAGGGCGAGGGGAGACCCAGTACTTC
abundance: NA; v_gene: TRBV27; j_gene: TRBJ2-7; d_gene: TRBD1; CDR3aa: CASKLTGGGYEQYF; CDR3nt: TGTGCCAGCAAACTAACAGGGGGCGGTTACGAGCAGTACTTC
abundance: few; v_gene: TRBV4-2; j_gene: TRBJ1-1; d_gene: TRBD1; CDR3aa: CASSQHTGGNTEAFF; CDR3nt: TGTGCCAGCAGCCAACACACAGGGGGCAACACTGAAGCTTTCTTT
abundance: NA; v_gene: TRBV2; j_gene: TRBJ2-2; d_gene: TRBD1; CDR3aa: CASSEGQGAGGELFF; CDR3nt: TGTGCCAGCAGTGAAGGCCAGGGGGCCGGCGGGGAGCTGTTTTTT
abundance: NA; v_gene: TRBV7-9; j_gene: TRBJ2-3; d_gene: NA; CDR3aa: CASSQSGVITDTQYF; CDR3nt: TGTGCCAGCAGCCAGTCTGGCGTAATCACAGATACGCAGTATTTT
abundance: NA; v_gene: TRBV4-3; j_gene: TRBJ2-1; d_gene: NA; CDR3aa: CASSLGGAYNEQFF; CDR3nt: TGCGCCAGCAGTCTTGGGGGCGCGTACAATGAGCAGTTCTTC
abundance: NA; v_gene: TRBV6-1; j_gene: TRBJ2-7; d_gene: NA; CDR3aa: CASSETGSYEQYF; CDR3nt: TGTGCCAGCAGTGAAACTGGCTCCTACGAGCAGTACTTC
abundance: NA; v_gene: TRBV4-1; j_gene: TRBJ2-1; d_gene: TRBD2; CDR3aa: CASSPSGLAAYNEQFF; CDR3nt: TGCGCCAGCAGCCCCTCGGGGCTAGCGGCCTACAATGAGCAGTTCTTC